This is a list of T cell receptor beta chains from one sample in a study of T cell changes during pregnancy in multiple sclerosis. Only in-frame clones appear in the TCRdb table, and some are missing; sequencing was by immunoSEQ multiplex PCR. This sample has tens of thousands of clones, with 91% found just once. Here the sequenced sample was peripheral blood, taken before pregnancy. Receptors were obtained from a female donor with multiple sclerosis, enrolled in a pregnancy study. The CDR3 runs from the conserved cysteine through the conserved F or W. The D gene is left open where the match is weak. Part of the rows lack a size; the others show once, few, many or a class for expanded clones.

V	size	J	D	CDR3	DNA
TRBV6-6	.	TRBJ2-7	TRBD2	CASRGLAGGRYEQYF	TGTGCCAGCAGGGGACTAGCGGGGGGTAGGTACGAGCAGTACTTC
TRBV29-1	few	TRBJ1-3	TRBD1	CSVGQGFRNTIYF	TGCAGCGTCGGACAGGGGTTTCGAAACACCATATATTTT
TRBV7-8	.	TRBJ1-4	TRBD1	CASSLGGQGNEKLFF	TGTGCCAGCAGCTTGGGGGGACAGGGGAATGAAAAACTGTTTTTT
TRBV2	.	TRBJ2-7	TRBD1	CASERTGRNYEQYF	TGTGCCAGCGAACGGACAGGGAGGAACTACGAGCAGTACTTC
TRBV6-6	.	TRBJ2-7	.	CASSFLPGQPSEQYF	TGTGCCAGCAGTTTCCTTCCGGGACAACCTTCCGAGCAGTACTTC
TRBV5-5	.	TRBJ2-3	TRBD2	CASSLVAGGPRTQYF	TGTGCCAGCAGCTTGGTAGCGGGGGGCCCCCGTACGCAGTATTTT
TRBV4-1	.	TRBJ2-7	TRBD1	CASSQASRTGTYEQYF	TGCGCCAGCAGCCAAGCTTCCAGGACAGGGACGTACGAGCAGTACTTC
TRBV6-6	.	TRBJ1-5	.	CASSYVTGNQPQHF	TGTGCCAGCAGTTATGTCACGGGCAATCAGCCCCAGCATTTT
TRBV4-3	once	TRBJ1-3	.	CASSQDRVSGNTIYF	TGCGCCAGCAGCCAAGACAGGGTCTCTGGAAACACCATATATTTT
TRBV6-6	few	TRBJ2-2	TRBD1	CASSYEIDRAGELFF	TGTGCCAGCAGTTACGAAATTGACAGGGCCGGGGAGCTGTTTTTT
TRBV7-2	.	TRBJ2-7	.	CASSPSPGYEQYF	TGTGCCAGCAGCCCTAGTCCGGGCTACGAGCAGTACTTC
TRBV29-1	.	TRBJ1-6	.	CSVGNGENSPLHF	TGCAGCGTTGGGAACGGGGAGAATTCACCCCTCCACTTT
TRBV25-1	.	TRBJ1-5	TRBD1	CASSGQGNQPQHF	TGTGCCAGCAGCGGACAGGGAAATCAGCCCCAGCATTTT
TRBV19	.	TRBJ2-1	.	CASSWVASDGEQFF	TGTGCCAGTAGTTGGGTAGCATCAGACGGTGAGCAGTTCTTC
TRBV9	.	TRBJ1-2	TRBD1	CASSAKGGTGWGYTF	TGTGCCAGCAGCGCGAAAGGGGGGACAGGTTGGGGCTACACCTTC
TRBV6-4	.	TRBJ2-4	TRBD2	CASSPTSGAQNIQYF	TGTGCCAGCAGTCCCACTAGCGGTGCGCAAAACATTCAGTACTTC
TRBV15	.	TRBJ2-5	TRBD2	CATSRVTSGTWAMDQYF	TGTGCCACCAGCAGAGTCACTAGCGGGACATGGGCCATGGACCAGTACTTC
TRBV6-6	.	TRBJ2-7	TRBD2	CASVGHPSGGNYEQYF	TGTGCCAGCGTGGGTCATCCGAGCGGGGGCAACTACGAGCAGTACTTC
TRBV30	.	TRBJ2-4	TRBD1	CAWSEDRGNIQYF	TGTGCCTGGAGTGAGGACAGGGGAAACATTCAGTACTTC
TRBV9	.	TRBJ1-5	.	CASSVAGGINQPQHF	TGTGCCAGCAGCGTAGCGGGGGGGATCAATCAGCCCCAGCATTTT
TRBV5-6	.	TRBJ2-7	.	CASSPLGASLSSYEQYF	TGTGCCAGCAGCCCCTTGGGGGCCAGCTTAAGCTCCTACGAGCAGTACTTC
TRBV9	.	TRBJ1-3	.	CASSPTGLPGNTIYF	TGTGCCAGCAGTCCTACAGGGCTTCCTGGAAACACCATATATTTT
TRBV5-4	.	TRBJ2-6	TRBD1	CASSSRQGVSSGANVLTF	TGTGCCAGCAGCTCGCGACAGGGCGTAAGCTCTGGGGCCAACGTCCTGACTTTC
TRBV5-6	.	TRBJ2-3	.	CASSLGYGRGDTQYF	TGTGCCAGCAGCTTGGGTTACGGACGCGGGGATACGCAGTATTTT
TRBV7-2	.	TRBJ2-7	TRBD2	CASSRAAGGTYEQYF	TGTGCCAGCAGCCGAGCGGCGGGGGGCACCTACGAGCAGTACTTC
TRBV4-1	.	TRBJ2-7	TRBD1	CASSQVGDRNYEQYF	TGCGCCAGCAGCCAAGTGGGGGACAGGAACTACGAGCAGTACTTC